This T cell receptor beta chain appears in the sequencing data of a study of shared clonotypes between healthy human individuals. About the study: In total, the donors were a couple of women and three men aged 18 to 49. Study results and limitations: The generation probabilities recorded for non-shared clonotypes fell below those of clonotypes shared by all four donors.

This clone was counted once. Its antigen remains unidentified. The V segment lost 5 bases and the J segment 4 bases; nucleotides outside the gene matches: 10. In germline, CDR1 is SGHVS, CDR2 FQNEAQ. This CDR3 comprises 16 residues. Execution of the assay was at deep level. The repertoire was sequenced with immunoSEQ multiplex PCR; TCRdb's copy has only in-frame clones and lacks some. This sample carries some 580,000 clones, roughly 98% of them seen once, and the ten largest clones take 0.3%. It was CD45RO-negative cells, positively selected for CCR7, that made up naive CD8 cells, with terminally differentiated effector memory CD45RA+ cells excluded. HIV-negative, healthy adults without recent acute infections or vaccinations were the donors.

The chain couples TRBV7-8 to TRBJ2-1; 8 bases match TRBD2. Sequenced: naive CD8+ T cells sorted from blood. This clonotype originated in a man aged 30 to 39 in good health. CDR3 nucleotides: TGTGCCAGCAGCGCCGGTTACGGGAGGGATTACAATGAGCAGTTCTTC. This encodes CASSAGYGRDYNEQFF.